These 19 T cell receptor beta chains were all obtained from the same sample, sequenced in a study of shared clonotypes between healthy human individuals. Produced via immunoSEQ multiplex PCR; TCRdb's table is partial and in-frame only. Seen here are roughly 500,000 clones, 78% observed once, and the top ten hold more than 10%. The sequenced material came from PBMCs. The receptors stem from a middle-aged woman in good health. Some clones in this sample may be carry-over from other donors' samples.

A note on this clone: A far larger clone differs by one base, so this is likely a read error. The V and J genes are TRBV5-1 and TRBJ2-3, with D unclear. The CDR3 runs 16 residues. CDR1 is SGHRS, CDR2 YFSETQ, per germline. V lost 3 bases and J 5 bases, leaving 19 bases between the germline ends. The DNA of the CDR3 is TGCGCCAGCAGCTCAACTGGCCCGTCGGGCAGAGATACGCAGTATTTT. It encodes CASSSTGPSGRDTQYF.

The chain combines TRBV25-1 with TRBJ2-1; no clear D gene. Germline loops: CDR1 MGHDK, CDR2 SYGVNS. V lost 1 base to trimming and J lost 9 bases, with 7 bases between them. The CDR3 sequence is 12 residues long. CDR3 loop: CASSESLPEQFF. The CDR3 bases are TGTGCCAGCAGTGAATCCCTGCCTGAGCAGTTCTTC.

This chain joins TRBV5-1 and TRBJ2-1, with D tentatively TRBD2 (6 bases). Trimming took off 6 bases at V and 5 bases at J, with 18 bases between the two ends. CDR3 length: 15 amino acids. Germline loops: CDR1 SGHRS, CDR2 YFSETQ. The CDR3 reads CASTQILAPNNEQFF. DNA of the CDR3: TGCGCCAGCACCCAAATTCTAGCGCCCAACAATGAGCAGTTCTTC. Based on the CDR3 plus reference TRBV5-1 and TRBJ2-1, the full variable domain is KAGVTQTPRYLIKTRGQQVTLSCSPISGHRSVSWYQQTPGQGLQFLFEYFSETQRNKGNFPGRFSGRQFSNSRSEMNVSTLELGDSALYLCASTQILAPNNEQFFGPGTRLTVL.

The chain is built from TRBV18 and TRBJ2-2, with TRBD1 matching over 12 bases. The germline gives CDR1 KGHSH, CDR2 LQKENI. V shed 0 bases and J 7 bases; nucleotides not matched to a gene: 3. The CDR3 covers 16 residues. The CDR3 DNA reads TGTGCCAGCTCACCACCGGGACAGGGGGCAGGCGGGGAGCTGTTTTTT. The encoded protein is CASSPPGQGAGGELFF.

In DNA form, the CDR3 reads TGTGCCAGCAGCCCACAGGGGGGGGCCAATGAGCAGTTCTTC. This codes for CASSPQGGANEQFF. The chain uses TRBV7-9 and TRBJ2-1, with D possibly being TRBD1 (8 bases). The germline gives CDR1 SEHNR, CDR2 FQNEAQ (reference sequence). The germline V and J ends were trimmed by 5 bases and 6 bases, with 14 bases remaining between them. This CDR3 region has 14 residues.

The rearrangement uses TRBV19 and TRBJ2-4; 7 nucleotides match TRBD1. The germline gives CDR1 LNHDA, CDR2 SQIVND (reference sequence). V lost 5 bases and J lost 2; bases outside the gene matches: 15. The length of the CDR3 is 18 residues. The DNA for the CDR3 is TGTGCCAGTAGTCGGGACAGAGAGACAGAACTTTCCAAAAACATTCAGTACTTC. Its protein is CASSRDRETELSKNIQYF.

CDR3 nucleotide sequence: TGTGCCAGCAGCTTGTGGGCTAGTATGGAGACCCAGTACTTC. This sequence encodes CASSLWASMETQYF. The genes are TRBV5-8 and TRBJ2-5; D unresolved. Germline V gives CDR1 SGHTS, CDR2 YDEGEE. V lost 1 base, J lost 5 bases, and 12 bases lay in between. The CDR3 totals 14 residues.

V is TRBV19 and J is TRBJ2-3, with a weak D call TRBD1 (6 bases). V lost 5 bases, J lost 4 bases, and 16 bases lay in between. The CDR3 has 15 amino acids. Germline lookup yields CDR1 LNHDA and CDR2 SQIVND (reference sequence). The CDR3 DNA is TGTGCCAGTAGTTTCTCTTGGACAGCTCCAGATACGCAGTATTTT. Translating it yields CASSFSWTAPDTQYF.

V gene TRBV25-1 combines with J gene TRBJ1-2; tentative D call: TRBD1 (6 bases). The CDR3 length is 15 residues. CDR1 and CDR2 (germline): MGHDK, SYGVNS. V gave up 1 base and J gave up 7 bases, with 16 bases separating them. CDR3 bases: TGTGCCAGCAGTGAATCCTCGGGGGGGGCAGGTGGCTACACCTTC. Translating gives CASSESSGGAGGYTF.

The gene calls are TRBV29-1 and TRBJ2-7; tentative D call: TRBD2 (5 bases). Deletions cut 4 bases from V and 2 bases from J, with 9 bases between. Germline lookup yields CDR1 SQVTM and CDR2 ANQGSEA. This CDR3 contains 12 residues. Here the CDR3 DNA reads TGCAGCGTTGCCGAGGGTCCCTACGAGCAGTACTTC. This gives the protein CSVAEGPYEQYF.

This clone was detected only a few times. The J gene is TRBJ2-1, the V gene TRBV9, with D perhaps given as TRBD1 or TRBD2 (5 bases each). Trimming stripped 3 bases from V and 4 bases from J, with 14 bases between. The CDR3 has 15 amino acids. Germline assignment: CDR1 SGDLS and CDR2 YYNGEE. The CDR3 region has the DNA TGTGCCAGCAGCGACGGGGACCCTGGATACAATGAGCAGTTCTTC. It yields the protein CASSDGDPGYNEQFF.

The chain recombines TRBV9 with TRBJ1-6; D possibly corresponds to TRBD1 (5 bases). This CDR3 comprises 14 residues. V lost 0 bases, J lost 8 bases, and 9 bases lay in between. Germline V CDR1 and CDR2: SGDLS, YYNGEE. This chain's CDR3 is CASSVGEGDSPLHF. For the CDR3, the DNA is TGTGCCAGCAGCGTAGGGGAAGGGGATTCACCCCTCCACTTT.

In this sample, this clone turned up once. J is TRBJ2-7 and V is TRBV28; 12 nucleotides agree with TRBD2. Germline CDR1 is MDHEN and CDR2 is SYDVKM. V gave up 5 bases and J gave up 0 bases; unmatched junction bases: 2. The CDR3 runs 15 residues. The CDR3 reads CASSMTSGSSYEQYF. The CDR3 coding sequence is TGTGCCAGCAGTATGACTAGCGGGAGCTCCTACGAGCAGTACTTC.

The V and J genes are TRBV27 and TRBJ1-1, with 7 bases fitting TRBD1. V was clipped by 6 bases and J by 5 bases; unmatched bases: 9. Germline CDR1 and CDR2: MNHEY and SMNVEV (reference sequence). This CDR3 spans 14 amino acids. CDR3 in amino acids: CASSKTGRETEAFF. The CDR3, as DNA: TGTGCCAGCAGCAAGACAGGGAGGGAAACTGAAGCTTTCTTT.

The CDR3 nucleotides are TGTGCCAGCAGCTTAGAGGGACAGGGGGCGGGTGGCTACACCTTC. This sequence encodes CASSLEGQGAGGYTF. The chain links TRBV7-2 to TRBJ1-2; 12 nucleotides agree with TRBD1. Germline CDR1 reads SGHTA; CDR2 reads FQGNSA. V lost 1 base, J lost 7 bases, and 4 bases stayed unmatched. CDR3 length: 15 amino acids. Supplemented by reference TRBV7-2 and TRBJ1-2, the full variable domain reads GAGVSQSPSNKVTEKGKDVELRCDPISGHTALYWYRQSLGQGLEFLIYFQGNSAPDKSGLPSDRFSAERTGGSVSTLTIQRTQQEDSAVYLCASSLEGQGAGGYTFGSGTRLTVV.

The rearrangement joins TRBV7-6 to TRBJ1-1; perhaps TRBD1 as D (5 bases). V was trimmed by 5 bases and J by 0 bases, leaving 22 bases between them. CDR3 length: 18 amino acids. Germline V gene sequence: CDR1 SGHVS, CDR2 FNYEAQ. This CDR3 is CASSPWGERELMNTEAFF. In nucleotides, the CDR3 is TGTGCCAGCAGCCCATGGGGCGAGAGGGAACTTATGAACACTGAAGCTTTCTTT.

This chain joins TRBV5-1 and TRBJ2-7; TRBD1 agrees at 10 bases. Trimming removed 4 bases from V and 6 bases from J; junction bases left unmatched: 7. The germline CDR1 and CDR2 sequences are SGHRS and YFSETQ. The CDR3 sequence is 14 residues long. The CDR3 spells CASSTRDRGGEQYF. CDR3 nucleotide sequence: TGCGCCAGCAGCACGAGGGACAGGGGTGGCGAGCAGTACTTC.

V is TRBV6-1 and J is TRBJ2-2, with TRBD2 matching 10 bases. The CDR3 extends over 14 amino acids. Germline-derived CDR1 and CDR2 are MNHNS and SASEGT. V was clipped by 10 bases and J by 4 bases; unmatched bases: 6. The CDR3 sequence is CATEREGRTGELFF. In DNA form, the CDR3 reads TGTGCCACCGAGCGGGAGGGCCGCACCGGGGAGCTGTTTTTT.

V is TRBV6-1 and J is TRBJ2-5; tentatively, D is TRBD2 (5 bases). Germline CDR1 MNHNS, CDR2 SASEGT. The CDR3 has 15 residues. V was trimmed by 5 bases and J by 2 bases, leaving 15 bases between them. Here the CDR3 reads CASSLWVGSQETQYF. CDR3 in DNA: TGTGCCAGCAGTCTCTGGGTGGGGAGTCAAGAGACCCAGTACTTC.